This T cell receptor (beta chain) was obtained from a study of blood T cell repertoires in COVID-19. About the study: COVID-19 samples, acute and convalescent, were from the United States, Italy and Spain. The cDNA or gDNA used as material had been derived from T cells, B-cell-depleted T cells, or PBMCs.

Original handling: Amplification of reference gene primers was used by the study to estimate nucleated cell counts. The protocol was immunoSEQ multiplex PCR, while the TCRdb copy is restricted to in-frame clones and leaves out a portion. V, J and clone size are those of that table, while D and trimming were read from the DNA. The sample comprises about 220,000 clones, around four fifths of which are singletons, and about 8.9% rests with the top ten. Germline loops: CDR1 SGHNT, CDR2 YYREEE (reference sequence). The ends were cut back, 6 bases at V and 1 base at J, with 12 bases in the middle. The CDR3 runs 14 residues.

The sample taken for sequencing was peripheral blood. The chain employs TRBV5-4 and TRBJ2-3, with D tentatively TRBD2 (5 bases). This clonotype was sampled from a woman aged 45-65 years with acute or convalescent COVID-19. The CDR3: CASTAGIRTDTQYF. CDR3 sequence (DNA): TGTGCCAGCACGGCCGGGATTCGCACAGATACGCAGTATTTT. Together with reference TRBV5-4 and TRBJ2-3, the CDR3 gives the full variable domain: ETGVTQSPTHLIKTRGQQVTLRCSSQSGHNTVSWYQQALGQGPQFIFQYYREEENGRGNFPPRFSGLQFPNYSSELNVNALELDDSALYLCASTAGIRTDTQYFGPGTRLTVL.